These T cell receptor beta chains were read from a single sample in a study of T-cell memory formation after mild COVID-19. TCRdb reanalysed the 5' RACE reads using MiXCR and keeps one entry per CDR3 protein. The data show 250,000 to 300,000 distinct CDR3 sequences, around 8% seen once. The sequenced sample consisted of PBMCs or a T cell subset sorted from them (not recorded which). The receptors originated from a young man who had mild COVID-19 (a few samples of this study predate the infection). Cell type and time point are not known. Each CDR3 is given with its conserved first and last residue.

j_call v_call cdr3_aa
TRBJ1-5 TRBV4-1 CASSQGTGERPQHF
TRBJ2-5 TRBV5-1 CASSPLPDQETQYF
TRBJ2-1 TRBV5-1 CASSLQASSYNEQFF
TRBJ2-3 TRBV7-2 CASTWGAFTDTQYF
TRBJ2-3 TRBV12-3/TRBV12-4 CASSLGTTDTQYF
TRBJ2-7 TRBV7-9 CASSPRGGAYEQYF
TRBJ2-5 TRBV3-1 CASSRGRRGPGETQYF
TRBJ2-5 TRBV7-3 CASSPNGGGETQYF
TRBJ2-2 TRBV18 CASSPVTGMSGELFF
TRBJ2-3 TRBV7-3 CASSSYSGDTQYF
TRBJ2-1 TRBV6-6 CASSYSDSGGVDEQFF
TRBJ2-2 TRBV10-3 CAISEGRGGGTGELFF
TRBJ1-4 TRBV5-1 CASSLEGAREKLFF
TRBJ1-6 TRBV6-2/TRBV6-3 CASSTGTSSPLHF
TRBJ2-7 TRBV7-2 CASSSGRGDEQYF
TRBJ2-5 TRBV7-2 CASSSIQETQYF
TRBJ1-3 TRBV7-8 CASSGWGNTIYF
TRBJ1-5 TRBV6-6 CASSSQPGTGSGRNQPQHF
TRBJ2-3 TRBV10-3 CAISEPGGPWDTQYF
TRBJ2-7 TRBV7-2 CASTRTSGGMYEQYF
TRBJ1-2 TRBV18 CASSPEGSYGYTF
TRBJ2-3 TRBV5-1 CASSDNSGGVTDTQYF
TRBJ2-3 TRBV6-5 CASSFKQVDTQYF
TRBJ1-2 TRBV19 CASNSASGYYGYTF
TRBJ2-7 TRBV7-2 CASGLLAAPYEQYF
TRBJ1-6 TRBV14 CASSQVSSNSPLHF
TRBJ2-4 TRBV28 CASSLGRIIAKNIQYF
TRBJ2-1 TRBV11-2 CASSYPADGSFYNEQFF
TRBJ1-2 TRBV9 CASSERTGLGYTF
TRBJ2-4 TRBV2 CASSAVLWERVVNIQYF
TRBJ2-7 TRBV20-1 CSARDLRGAYEQYF
TRBJ2-2 TRBV13 CASSLGRTAGELFF
TRBJ2-3 TRBV5-5 CASSLRGMGTDTQYF
TRBJ2-7 TRBV18 CASSPSDTRGQYF
TRBJ1-6 TRBV6-6 CASSWGQGSSYNSPLHF
TRBJ2-7 TRBV28 CASTMGEYEQYF
TRBJ2-3 TRBV6-5 CASRRTHPRGTDTQYF
TRBJ1-2 TRBV6-5 CASSYVFGRNYGYTF
TRBJ1-2 TRBV6-1 CASSAQGVYGYTF
TRBJ2-3 TRBV9 CASSVERGNSGAPDTQYF
TRBJ2-1 TRBV11-2 CASSQDRFHEQFF
TRBJ2-2 TRBV20-1 CSARGPTSVQPGELFF
TRBJ1-4 TRBV4-2 CASSPQSPTATNEKLFF
TRBJ2-5 TRBV12-3/TRBV12-4 CASSLTPRTGRETQYF
TRBJ2-3 TRBV7-9 CASSFTRLAGSTDTQYF
TRBJ2-3 TRBV7-7 CASSLGGTITDTQYF
TRBJ1-3 TRBV7-9 CASSYELGSGNTIYF
TRBJ1-2 TRBV6-2/TRBV6-3 CASSYPAGGNYGYTF
TRBJ2-5 TRBV20-1 CSARRYGRNQETQYF
TRBJ2-5 TRBV6-2/TRBV6-3 CASSSAIRETQYF